This TCR beta chain was found in a study of cytomegalovirus exposure and HLA in healthy donors. Points on this clone: Its antigen is currently unknown.

The ends lost 6 bases at V and 2 bases at J; junction bases unmatched: 7. The CDR3 covers 15 residues. Germline CDR1 MNHNY, CDR2 SVGAGI (reference sequence). PCR primers comprised 60 Vbeta and 13 Jbeta primers. TCRdb's copy holds only in-frame clones and misses some; the assay was immunoSEQ multiplex PCR. Of 100,000 to 150,000 clones listed, roughly 85% are singletons. Study outcomes and limitations: Some TCR beta chains (about 180 of them) were listed as cytomegalovirus-associated. A few V segments could not be told apart, such as TRBV6-2 and TRBV6-3, and were left out.

The rearrangement links TRBV6-6 to TRBJ2-7, with 10 positions matching TRBD1. This sequence was found in a man younger than 30 in good health and CMV-seropositive. Source material: PBMCs. The CDR3 bases are TGTGCCAGCAGAGAGCCGGGACAGGGGACCTACGAGCAGTACTTC. Translating it yields CASREPGQGTYEQYF.